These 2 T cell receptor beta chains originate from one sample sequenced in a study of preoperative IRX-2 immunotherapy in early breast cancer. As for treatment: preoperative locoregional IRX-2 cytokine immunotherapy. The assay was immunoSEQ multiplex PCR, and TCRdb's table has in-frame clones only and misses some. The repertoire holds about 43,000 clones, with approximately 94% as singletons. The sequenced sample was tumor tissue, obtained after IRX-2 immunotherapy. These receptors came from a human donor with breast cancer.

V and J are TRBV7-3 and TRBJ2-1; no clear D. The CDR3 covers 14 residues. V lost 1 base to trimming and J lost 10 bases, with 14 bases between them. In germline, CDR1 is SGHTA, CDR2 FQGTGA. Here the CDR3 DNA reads TGTGCCAGCAGCTTAAACGGCTTACCTTGGGAGCAGTTCTTC. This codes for CASSLNGLPWEQFF.

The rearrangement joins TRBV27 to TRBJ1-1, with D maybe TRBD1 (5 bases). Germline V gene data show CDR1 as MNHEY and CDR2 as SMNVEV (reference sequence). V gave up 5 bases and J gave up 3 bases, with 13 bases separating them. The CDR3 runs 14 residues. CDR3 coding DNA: TGTGCCAGCAGTCCCTGGGGGGGGTACACTGAAGCTTTCTTT. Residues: CASSPWGGYTEAFF.